Below, one T cell receptor (beta chain) is given with its context. Produced via immunoSEQ multiplex PCR; TCRdb's table is partial and in-frame only. Among tens of thousands of clones listed, roughly 92% were seen once. Trimming shortened V by 1 base and J by 3 bases, and 10 bases separated the two germline ends. The germline V gene has CDR1 LNHNV and CDR2 YYDKDF (reference sequence). The length of the CDR3 is 14 residues. The sample is drawn from a study of T cell changes during pregnancy in multiple sclerosis. The receptor comes from a female donor with multiple sclerosis, enrolled in a pregnancy study. The V call is TRBV15, the J call TRBJ2-7, with D uncertain. Sample: CD4+ T cells from peripheral blood mononuclear cells, taken in the third trimester of pregnancy. Here the CDR3 DNA reads TGTGCCACCAGCAGAGGAGGATCAAACTACGAGCAGTACTTC. Encoded protein: CATSRGGSNYEQYF.